The rows below give T cell receptor beta chains drawn from one sample of a study of blood T cell repertoires in COVID-19. Sequencing used immunoSEQ multiplex PCR; TCRdb keeps in-frame clones, though not all of them. Altogether 110,000 or so clones are present, nearly 90% being singletons, with the ten largest covering roughly 8.4%. Material: peripheral blood. The origin of the receptors is a woman in her 70s who had recovered from COVID-19. The CDR3 runs from the conserved cysteine through the conserved F or W. A D gene is named only where the DNA matches it firmly. Expanded clones get a size class; other rows say once, few or many, or leave the size out.

>.|.|TRBV19|TRBJ2-6
TGTGCCAGTAGTTCACAGGGCGCGGGGGCCAACGTCCTGACTTTC
CASSSQGAGANVLTF
>.|TRBD2|TRBV29-1|TRBJ2-7
TGCAGCGTTGGAGCGGGAGGATACGAGCAGTACTTC
CSVGAGGYEQYF
>.|.|TRBV5-5|TRBJ2-2
TGTGCCAGCAGATTTTCCGCAGGAACCGGGGAGCTGTTTTTT
CASRFSAGTGELFF
>.|TRBD1|TRBV5-5|TRBJ1-4
TGTGCCAGCAGCTTAGGGACAGTTGCAACTAATGAAAAACTGTTTTTT
CASSLGTVATNEKLFF
>.|TRBD1|TRBV24-1|TRBJ2-7
TGTGCCACCAGTGATCCGACAGGGGGTTCCTACGAGCAGTACTTC
CATSDPTGGSYEQYF
>.|.|TRBV5-5|TRBJ1-1
TGTGCCAGCAGCACCGGAGGCCTGAACACTGAAGCTTTCTTT
CASSTGGLNTEAFF
>.|TRBD2|TRBV29-1|TRBJ2-1
TGCAGCGTTGAAGTTAGCGGGGGGGGCTCGGTGGATGAGCAGTTCTTC
CSVEVSGGGSVDEQFF
>.|.|TRBV3-1/TRBV3-2|TRBJ2-5
TGTGCCAGCAGCCCCAACTCAGGAAGGGGGACCCAGTACTTC
CASSPNSGRGTQYF
>.|.|TRBV28|TRBJ2-3
TGTGCCAGCAGCCCTGCCCGCGGGGTCGGGACTTCAAGCACAGATACGCAGTATTTT
CASSPARGVGTSSTDTQYF
>.|TRBD1|TRBV10-3|TRBJ1-2
TGTGCCATCAGTAGTTGGGACAGGGTCGATGGCTACACCTTC
CAISSWDRVDGYTF
>.|.|TRBV10-3|TRBJ1-5
TGTGCCACTTTACCTACAGGGCTTAATCAGCCCCAGCATTTT
CATLPTGLNQPQHF
>.|.|TRBV2|TRBJ2-1
TGTGCCAGCCCTCGCGGGGTGGGTGAGCAGTTCTTC
CASPRGVGEQFF
>.|TRBD1|TRBV6-2/TRBV6-3|TRBJ2-5
TGTGCCAGCAGTTACGCGGGACAGGGGGGAGAGACCCAGTACTTC
CASSYAGQGGETQYF
>.|.|TRBV5-1|TRBJ2-5
TGCGCCAGCAGCGGGGAAGGGGCCACGGGAGAGACCCAGTACTTC
CASSGEGATGETQYF
>.|.|TRBV6-1|TRBJ1-2
TGTGCCAGCAGTGAAGCGCGGTACAGGGTCTATGGCTACACCTTC
CASSEARYRVYGYTF
>.|.|TRBV6-2/TRBV6-3|TRBJ1-1
TGTGCCAGCAGCCCCCCTTTTGGGGGGTGGTCTGAAGCTTTCTTT
CASSPPFGGWSEAFF
>.|.|TRBV7-9|TRBJ2-7
TGTGCCAGCAGCTTAGCGGGCAGGGGAGACGAGCAGTACTTC
CASSLAGRGDEQYF
>.|TRBD2|TRBV11-1|TRBJ2-5
TGTGCCAGCAGCTTGAGCGGGGGGGCTAAAGAGACCCAGTACTTC
CASSLSGGAKETQYF
>.|.|TRBV4-3|TRBJ2-7
TGCGCCAGCAGCCAAGTAATGGGGGCCCCCTACGAGCAGTACTTC
CASSQVMGAPYEQYF
>.|TRBD2|TRBV18|TRBJ2-7
TGTGCCAGCTCACCGCCCTTGTCCAGGGCGGGAGCTTACGAGCAGTACTTC
CASSPPLSRAGAYEQYF
>.|.|TRBV6-7|TRBJ2-2
TGTGCCAGCAGTTACTTGCGCGACAGGGAGGTCACCGGGGAGCTGTTTTTT
CASSYLRDREVTGELFF
>.|.|TRBV4-1|TRBJ2-3
TGCGCCAGCAGCCAAGCGGTCTCAGATACGCAGTATTTT
CASSQAVSDTQYF
>once|TRBD1|TRBV5-1|TRBJ2-3
TGCGCCAGTATCCCGGGACAGGGCACAGATACGCAGTATTTT
CASIPGQGTDTQYF
>.|.|TRBV10-3|TRBJ1-1
TGTGCCATCAGTGCACAGATGATGAACACTGAAGCTTTCTTT
CAISAQMMNTEAFF
>.|.|TRBV7-3|TRBJ2-1
TGTGCCAGCAGCCTCTTGGGGGCGTCGACTGGAGATGAGCAGTTCTTC
CASSLLGASTGDEQFF
>.|.|TRBV5-6|TRBJ2-7
TGTGCCAGCAGCTTGGCTCTAAACTACGAGCAGTACTTC
CASSLALNYEQYF
>.|.|TRBV5-4|TRBJ2-7
TGTGCCAGCAGCTTGCAGCGGGTGGGACAGACCTACGAGCAGTACTTC
CASSLQRVGQTYEQYF
>.|.|TRBV2|TRBJ2-5
TGTGCCAGCAGTGAAGAGGCAGGAAAGTACTTC
CASSEEAGKYF
>.|.|TRBV30|TRBJ1-1
TGTGCCGCGACCCCGACAGGGAACACTGAAGCTTTCTTT
CAATPTGNTEAFF
>.|.|TRBV3-1/TRBV3-2|TRBJ2-4
TGTGCCAGCAGCCAGGCTGAAAACATTCAGTACTTC
CASSQAENIQYF
>.|.|TRBV7-2|TRBJ1-1
TGTGCCAGCAGCTTGCAGGAGAACACTGAAGCTTTCTTT
CASSLQENTEAFF
>.|.|TRBV19|TRBJ1-2
TGTGCCACGAAGCTAGGAGGTGGCTACACCTTC
CATKLGGGYTF
>.|.|TRBV13|TRBJ1-1
TGTGCCAGCAGCTTAGGGGAGTATCCTGAAGCTTTCTTT
CASSLGEYPEAFF
>.|TRBD2|TRBV30|TRBJ2-2
TGTGCCTGGACCCGGGTAGCGGGAGTGACCGGGGAGCTGTTTTTT
CAWTRVAGVTGELFF
>.|.|TRBV30|TRBJ1-1
TGTGCCTGGAGCCGAAGGGGGGGATTGAACACTGAAGCTTTCTTT
CAWSRRGGLNTEAFF
>.|.|TRBV12-5|TRBJ2-3
TGTGCTAGTGGTAGGGACACGGGAACGGGTACGCAGTATTTT
CASGRDTGTGTQYF
>.|TRBD2|TRBV4-1|TRBJ2-1
TGCGCCAGCAGCCAACCCGGAGCAGCGGGAGGTAACAATGAGCAGTTCTTC
CASSQPGAAGGNNEQFF
>.|.|TRBV7-9|TRBJ2-2
TGTGCCAGCAGCCCTGGACAACCGATAATGAACACCGGGGAGCTGTTTTTT
CASSPGQPIMNTGELFF
>.|.|TRBV19|TRBJ2-1
TGTGCCAGTAGTATAGGTCTAGCAGCCGCCTACAATGAGCAGTTCTTC
CASSIGLAAAYNEQFF
>.|.|TRBV28|TRBJ1-2
TGTGCCAGCAGTCCGGAAGGGCAGGGAAGAAATGGCTACACCTTC
CASSPEGQGRNGYTF
>.|TRBD1|TRBV6-6|TRBJ2-4
TGTGCCAGCCGACAGGGAGCCAAAAACATTCAGTACTTC
CASRQGAKNIQYF
>.|.|TRBV5-1|TRBJ1-1
TGCGCCAGCAGCACATCAGGGGTGAACACTGAAGCTTTCTTT
CASSTSGVNTEAFF
>.|TRBD1|TRBV3-1/TRBV3-2|TRBJ2-7
TGTGCCAGCAGCCGACAGGGGGCCGGCGAGCAGTACTTC
CASSRQGAGEQYF
>.|TRBD2|TRBV4-2|TRBJ2-3
TGTGCCAGCAGCCACCAGCGGGCAATTGGGACTAGCGGGGTAACAGATACGCAGTATTTT
CASSHQRAIGTSGVTDTQYF
>.|.|TRBV30|TRBJ1-2
TGTGCCTGGATTAAAAAGGAGAGCTATGGCTACACCTTC
CAWIKKESYGYTF
>.|.|TRBV4-1|TRBJ1-1
TGCGCCAGCAGCCAACTTGGCGGCCGGGGGGCTGAAGCTTTCTTT
CASSQLGGRGAEAFF
>.|TRBD2|TRBV10-3|TRBJ2-3
TGTGCCATCACCCCCTCCGGGGGGGCCCGTGATACGCAGTATTTT
CAITPSGGARDTQYF
>.|.|TRBV6-2/TRBV6-3|TRBJ2-7
TGTGCCAGCAGTTATATACTAGCTGGCTCCTACGAGCAGTACTTC
CASSYILAGSYEQYF
>.|.|TRBV28|TRBJ2-1
TGTGCCAGCAGTTTTTGGGGCAAGGATGAGCAGTTCTTC
CASSFWGKDEQFF